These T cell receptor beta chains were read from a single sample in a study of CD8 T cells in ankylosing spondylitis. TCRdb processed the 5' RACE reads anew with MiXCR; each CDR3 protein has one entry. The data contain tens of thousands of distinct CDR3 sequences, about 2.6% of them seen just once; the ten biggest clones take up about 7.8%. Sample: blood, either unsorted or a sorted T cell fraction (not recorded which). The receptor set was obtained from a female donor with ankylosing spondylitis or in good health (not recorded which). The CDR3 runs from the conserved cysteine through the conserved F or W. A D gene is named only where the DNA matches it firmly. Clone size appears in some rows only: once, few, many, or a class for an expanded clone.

TGTGCCAGCAGCGAGGGGGCCTCCAAATCACCCCTCCACTTT | CASSEGASKSPLHF | many | TRBV9 | TRBD1 | TRBJ1-6
TGTGCCAGCAGCGCCTTGACTAGCGGGGGCGATGAGCAGTTCTTC | CASSALTSGGDEQFF | many | TRBV9 | TRBD2 | TRBJ2-1
TGTGCCAGCAGCGTAGGGGGGACTGAAGCTTTCTTT | CASSVGGTEAFF | many | TRBV9 | - | TRBJ1-1
TGTGCCAGCAGCGTAGCTGTCTATTCACCCCTCCACTTT | CASSVAVYSPLHF | many | TRBV9 | - | TRBJ1-6
TGTGCCAGCAGCCCGCCCGGGACTAGTACTTCCAATGAGCAGTTCTTC | CASSPPGTSTSNEQFF | - | TRBV9 | TRBD2 | TRBJ2-1
TGTGCCAGCAGCGTAGAGCTATCCTCAACAGATACGCAGTATTTT | CASSVELSSTDTQYF | many | TRBV9 | - | TRBJ2-3
TGTGCCAGCAGCGTGGGGACAGGCCCCCAATACGAGCAGTACTTC | CASSVGTGPQYEQYF | medium-sized | TRBV9 | TRBD1 | TRBJ2-7
TGTGCCAGCAGCGTAGAAATCCACAGGGCCCCCGGGGAGCTGTTTTTT | CASSVEIHRAPGELFF | many | TRBV9 | - | TRBJ2-2
TGTGCCAGCAGCGTAGAGGGACTAGCGGGAGGAGTGAACGAGCAGTACTTC | CASSVEGLAGGVNEQYF | medium-sized | TRBV9 | TRBD2 | TRBJ2-7
TGTGCCAGCAGCGTAGTGGGGCGTTGGGGCAATGAGCAGTTCTTC | CASSVVGRWGNEQFF | many | TRBV9 | - | TRBJ2-1
TGTGCCAGCAGCGTAGCCCCGGTCGTGAACACTGAAGCTTTCTTT | CASSVAPVVNTEAFF | many | TRBV9 | - | TRBJ1-1
TGTGCCAGCAGCACTGGGACCGCCCTAGATACGCAGTATTTT | CASSTGTALDTQYF | many | TRBV9 | - | TRBJ2-3
TGTGCCAGCAGCGTAGGGTCAGGTCGGACGTTTGACTATGGCTACACCTTC | CASSVGSGRTFDYGYTF | many | TRBV9 | - | TRBJ1-2
TGTGCCAGCAGCACTGGCAGGGGGCCCTACAATGAGCAGTTCTTC | CASSTGRGPYNEQFF | many | TRBV9 | TRBD1 | TRBJ2-1
TGTGCCAGCAGCGTGATACTGACTAGCGGGGCTAATGAGCAGTTCTTC | CASSVILTSGANEQFF | many | TRBV9 | TRBD2 | TRBJ2-1
TGTGCCAGCAGCGTGGCGGGGGGTGGGATAGATACGCAGTATTTT | CASSVAGGGIDTQYF | many | TRBV9 | TRBD2 | TRBJ2-3
TGTGCCAGCAGCCAAGGGACAGGGACTGGGGAGCTGTTTTTT | CASSQGTGTGELFF | many | TRBV9 | TRBD1 | TRBJ2-2
TGTGCCAGCAGCCGGACTAGCGGGGGGGGTTATGGAGATACGCAGTATTTT | CASSRTSGGGYGDTQYF | many | TRBV9 | TRBD2 | TRBJ2-3
TGTGCCAGCAGCCCGAACATAGGCGGGGGCGGCGAGCAGTACTTC | CASSPNIGGGGEQYF | many | TRBV9 | - | TRBJ2-7
TGTGCCAGCGGGGGCTACGCGAGCACAGATACGCAGTATTTT | CASGGYASTDTQYF | many | TRBV9 | - | TRBJ2-3
TGTGCCAGCAGCGTAGGCCAAGGAGGACTAGCGGGAGGTATAACCACCTACGAGCAGTACTTC | CASSVGQGGLAGGITTYEQYF | many | TRBV9 | TRBD2 | TRBJ2-7
TGTGCCAGCAGCTCAGAGACGGGGCGGGAGCTGTTTTTT | CASSSETGRELFF | many | TRBV9 | - | TRBJ2-2
TGTGCCAGCAGCGTCGGAATGGATGAAAAACTGTTTTTT | CASSVGMDEKLFF | many | TRBV9 | - | TRBJ1-4
TGTGCCAGCAGCCCCGGGGTGGGGTTGAATTCACCCCTCCACTTT | CASSPGVGLNSPLHF | many | TRBV9 | - | TRBJ1-6
TGTGCCAGCAGCGTAGAAGGTCTGAACACTGAAGCTTTCTTT | CASSVEGLNTEAFF | many | TRBV9 | - | TRBJ1-1
TGTGCCAGCAGCGGGGCTAGCGGGATCTACGAGCAGTACTTC | CASSGASGIYEQYF | many | TRBV9 | TRBD2 | TRBJ2-7
TGTGCCAGCAGCCCATCCGGGACAGGGGGCACTGAAGCTTTCTTT | CASSPSGTGGTEAFF | many | TRBV9 | TRBD1 | TRBJ1-1
TGTGCCAGCAGCACTCAGGCCAACTATGGCTACACCTTC | CASSTQANYGYTF | many | TRBV9 | - | TRBJ1-2
TGTGCCAGCAGCGTAGTGGGCGACACCCGGGGTGAAGCTTTCTTT | CASSVVGDTRGEAFF | many | TRBV9 | - | TRBJ1-1
TGTGCCAGCAGCAAGGGGATTAGCGACGAGCAGTACTTC | CASSKGISDEQYF | many | TRBV9 | - | TRBJ2-7
TGTGCCAGCAGCGTAGGCCACACGGAGAGGAATGAAAAACTGTTTTTT | CASSVGHTERNEKLFF | many | TRBV9 | - | TRBJ1-4
TGTGCCAGCAGCGACGGGTGGGGGACGGGACGATTCTTC | CASSDGWGTGRFF | many | TRBV9 | - | TRBJ2-7
TGTGCCAGCAGCGTCAGAACAGGGAATAATTCACCCCTCCACTTT | CASSVRTGNNSPLHF | many | TRBV9 | - | TRBJ1-6
TGTGCCAGCAGCGTAGGAGGGGGAGGGGCCTACAATGAGCAGTTCTTC | CASSVGGGGAYNEQFF | many | TRBV9 | - | TRBJ2-1
TGTGCCAGCAGCGAAGCGGGAGGGAGAACAGATACGCAGTATTTT | CASSEAGGRTDTQYF | many | TRBV9 | TRBD2 | TRBJ2-3
TGTGCCAGCAGCGCCTCAGGAACCTCTGGAAACACCATATATTTT | CASSASGTSGNTIYF | many | TRBV9 | - | TRBJ1-3
TGTGCCAGCAGCGTAGAGGCCGGGACAGGCGGCTACACCTTC | CASSVEAGTGGYTF | many | TRBV9 | TRBD1 | TRBJ1-2
TGTGCCAGCAGCCCCGCGCCGAACACTGAAGCTTTCTTT | CASSPAPNTEAFF | many | TRBV9 | - | TRBJ1-1
TGTGCCAGCAGCGCCGACCTAGGGACAGGGATCACCGCTAAAAACATTCAGTACTTC | CASSADLGTGITAKNIQYF | many | TRBV9 | TRBD1 | TRBJ2-4
TGTGCCAGCAGCGTGTCTGGGGGGGGAGACAGGGGCATCGAGCAGTACTTC | CASSVSGGGDRGIEQYF | many | TRBV9 | - | TRBJ2-7
TGTGCCAGCAGCGTAGCTACCGGGTCAGATACGCAGTATTTT | CASSVATGSDTQYF | many | TRBV9 | - | TRBJ2-3
TGTGCCAGCAGCGCCTTACAGGTTGCGGAGACCCAGTACTTC | CASSALQVAETQYF | many | TRBV9 | - | TRBJ2-5
TGTGCCAGCAGCGTCAACGGGGCGGACACCGGGGAGCTGTTTTTT | CASSVNGADTGELFF | many | TRBV9 | - | TRBJ2-2
TGTGCCAGCAGCGTAGCGGACAGGGATGAGCAGTTCTTC | CASSVADRDEQFF | many | TRBV9 | TRBD1 | TRBJ2-1
TGTGCCAGCAGCAATCCGACTAGCGGGATCATAGAGACCCAGTACTTC | CASSNPTSGIIETQYF | many | TRBV9 | TRBD2 | TRBJ2-5
TGTGCCAGCAGCGTAGCACCCCGGGGGAAAGAAGGGGGCTACACCTTC | CASSVAPRGKEGGYTF | many | TRBV9 | - | TRBJ1-2
TGTGCCAGCAGCGAGCGGACAGGGAGCTCTGGGGCCAACGTCCTGACTTTC | CASSERTGSSGANVLTF | many | TRBV9 | TRBD1 | TRBJ2-6
TGTGCCAGCAGCACTCGTCCTCCAGATACGCAGTATTTT | CASSTRPPDTQYF | many | TRBV9 | - | TRBJ2-3
TGTGCCAGCAGCGTACTGGGGCAAACGAACACTGAAGCTTTCTTT | CASSVLGQTNTEAFF | many | TRBV9 | - | TRBJ1-1
TGTGCCAGCAGCCCCGATAATAGCAATCAGCCCCAGCATTTT | CASSPDNSNQPQHF | many | TRBV9 | - | TRBJ1-5
TGTGCCAGCAGCGACCATAGGGAGCCGGAGACCCAGTACTTC | CASSDHREPETQYF | many | TRBV9 | - | TRBJ2-5
TGTGCCAGCAGCGTGAGGACAGGGGGGAGCACCGGGGAGCTGTTTTTT | CASSVRTGGSTGELFF | many | TRBV9 | TRBD1 | TRBJ2-2
TGTGCCAGCAGCGTCAACCCGGGAGGCGTTGACTACGAGCAGTACTTC | CASSVNPGGVDYEQYF | many | TRBV9 | TRBD2 | TRBJ2-7
TGTGCCAGCAGCGTAGGCGGGGCTTACACAGATACGCAGTATTTT | CASSVGGAYTDTQYF | - | TRBV9 | - | TRBJ2-3
TGTGCCAGCAGCGCGGGGAGGCAGGGGTTGGACGAGCAGTACTTC | CASSAGRQGLDEQYF | many | TRBV9 | - | TRBJ2-7
TGTGCCAGCAGCGCATCGCCAGGGGTCGGGAACATTCAGTACTTC | CASSASPGVGNIQYF | many | TRBV9 | - | TRBJ2-4
TGTGCCAGCAGCGTAGCGGTTACGAACACCGGGGAGCTGTTTTTT | CASSVAVTNTGELFF | many | TRBV9 | - | TRBJ2-2